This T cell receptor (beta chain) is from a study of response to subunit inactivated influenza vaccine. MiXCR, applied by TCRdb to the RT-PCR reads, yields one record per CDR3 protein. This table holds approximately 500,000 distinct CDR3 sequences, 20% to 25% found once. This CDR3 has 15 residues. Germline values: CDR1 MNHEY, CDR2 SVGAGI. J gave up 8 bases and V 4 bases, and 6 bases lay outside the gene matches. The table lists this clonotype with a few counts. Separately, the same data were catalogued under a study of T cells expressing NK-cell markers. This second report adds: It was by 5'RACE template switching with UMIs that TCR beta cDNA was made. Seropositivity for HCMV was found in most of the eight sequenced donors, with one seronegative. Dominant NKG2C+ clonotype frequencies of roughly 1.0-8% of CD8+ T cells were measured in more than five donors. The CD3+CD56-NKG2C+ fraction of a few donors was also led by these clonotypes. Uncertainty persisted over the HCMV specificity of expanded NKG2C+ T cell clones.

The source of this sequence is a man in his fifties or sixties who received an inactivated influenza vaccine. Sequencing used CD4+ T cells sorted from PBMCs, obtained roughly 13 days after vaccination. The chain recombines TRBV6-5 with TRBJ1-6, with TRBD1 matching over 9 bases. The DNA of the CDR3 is TGTGCCAGCAGTTCCGTGACAGGGGGTGATTCACCCCTCCACTTT. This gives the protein CASSSVTGGDSPLHF.